The present entry profiles one T cell receptor (beta chain) with its context. The specificity of this receptor is unknown. Base qualities were left out, and no much larger clone turns up one base away. The collaborating institutions used their own protocols to collect whole blood in K2EDTA tubes. For TCRbeta analysis, collaborator samples were shipped as frozen whole blood, as isolated PBMCs, or as DNA extracted from either sample type. These data are taken from a study of blood T cell repertoires in COVID-19 (TCRdb year 2020). Study-level background: Samples covering the acute and convalescent phases of COVID-19 were provided by collaborators in the United States, Italy and Spain. A freely available public database, intended as a resource for researchers studying the immune response to SARS-CoV-2, is where the repertoires were released. Deeply sampled blood TCRbeta repertoires from subjects exposed to, actively infected with, or recovered from COVID-19 were included in the dataset. The prospective study material was composed of cDNA or gDNA derived from T cells, B-cell-depleted T cells, or PBMCs. Samples were obtained from the ongoing ImmuneRACE study (first 160 participants) and from 950 to 1,500 subjects provided by 6 global collaborators. Where available, HLA class I and class II types were obtained from metadata supplied by the sample provider rather than from assay-based typing. A de-identified subject ID, COVID-19 status, age in years and sex were almost always included in the sample metadata. On the study overall, not on this receptor specifically: How much clinical and demographic metadata was included differed by source and by participant, and the metadata was provided uncurated.

The immunoSEQ Assay, a bias-controlled multiplex PCR, was used to amplify TCRbeta CDR3 regions from genomic DNA. In the authors' own workflow: The number of nucleated cells in each sample was estimated from the amplification of reference gene primers within the assay. Sequence reads were collapsed and filtered to measure the absolute abundance of every unique TCRbeta CDR3 rearrangement. For each sample, productive Simpson clonality was calculated as the square root of Simpson's diversity index across productive rearrangements. Sourced from immuneACCESS, this table was stored by TCRdb with only in-frame sequences that have V and J called. A share of the clones is absent; for the studies checked, an unresolved V gene accounts for under half, and the remainder has no known explanation. The DNA gave D and trimming, while V, J and clone size come from that table. The sample contains 80,000 to 95,000 clones, over 75% of them found a single time. 15% to 20% of the sample comes from the top ten.

From its cysteine to its phenylalanine, the CDR3 spans 14 amino acids. Only CDR3 DNA is held: 42 bases, read in frame from base 1. CDR1 is given as SEHNR and CDR2 as FQNEAQ, both from the germline V gene (reference sequence). The junction shows trimming of 4 bases on V and 7 bases on J, plus 11 bases between the germline ends. The sequence links TRBV7-9 to TRBJ1-6; the D gene is not confidently resolved. This TCR derives from a human donor in a cohort sampled during active COVID-19. The source material was peripheral blood. This receptor carries the CDR3 CASSSGQKNSPLHF. Here is the DNA: TGTGCCAGCAGCTCTGGGCAGAAAAATTCACCCCTCCACTTT.